The T cell receptor beta chain under discussion was sequenced for a study of control samples from healthy donors and cancer patients. Only in-frame clones appear in the TCRdb table, and some are missing; sequencing was by immunoSEQ multiplex PCR. This sample yields over 100,000 clones, of which roughly 90% are seen a single time; 4.5% to 7% belongs to the top ten. V was clipped by 3 bases and J by 1 base; unmatched bases: 3. The CDR3 extends over 15 amino acids. Germline V CDR1 and CDR2: LNHDA, SQIVND (reference sequence). This TCR was sampled from a man younger than 30 in good health. The chain has TRBV19 and TRBJ2-5, with 9 bases fitting TRBD2. Sequencing input: blood. CDR3: CASSMGSGGQETQYF. The CDR3 coding sequence is TGTGCCAGTAGTATGGGTAGCGGGGGCCAAGAGACCCAGTACTTC. Full variable domain (rest looked up from reference TRBV19 and TRBJ2-5): DGGITQSPKYLFRKEGQNVTLSCEQNLNHDAMYWYRQDPGQGLRLIYYSQIVNDFQKGDIAEGYSVSREKKESFPLTVTSAQKNPTAFYLCASSMGSGGQETQYFGPGTRLLVL.